This T cell receptor (beta chain) was retrieved from a study of blood T cell repertoires in COVID-19. Study at large: Acute-phase and convalescent COVID-19 samples originated in the United States, Italy and Spain.

Authors' methods: Amplification with reference gene primers provided the estimates of nucleated cell counts. Produced via immunoSEQ multiplex PCR; TCRdb's table is partial and in-frame only. The V and J calls and clone size were taken over from that table, and D and trimming were inferred from the DNA. The profile shows fewer than 200,000 clones, more than 65% of them singletons. Followed longitudinally, the Seattle patients had been enrolled during active infection. This clone was counted between two and nine times. Trimming removed 6 bases from V and 6 bases from J; junction bases left unmatched: 7. Germline CDR1 is MNHEY and CDR2 is SVGEGT. This CDR3 is 14 amino acids long.

The TCR sequence derives from a woman aged 55-75 years with COVID-19, enrolled during active disease. Material for sequencing was peripheral blood. V is TRBV6-2 or TRBV6-3 and J is TRBJ1-5, with 8 positions matching TRBD1. The CDR3 here is CASSSGQGGQPQHF. The CDR3 DNA reads as TGTGCCAGCAGCTCCGGACAGGGCGGTCAGCCCCAGCATTTT.